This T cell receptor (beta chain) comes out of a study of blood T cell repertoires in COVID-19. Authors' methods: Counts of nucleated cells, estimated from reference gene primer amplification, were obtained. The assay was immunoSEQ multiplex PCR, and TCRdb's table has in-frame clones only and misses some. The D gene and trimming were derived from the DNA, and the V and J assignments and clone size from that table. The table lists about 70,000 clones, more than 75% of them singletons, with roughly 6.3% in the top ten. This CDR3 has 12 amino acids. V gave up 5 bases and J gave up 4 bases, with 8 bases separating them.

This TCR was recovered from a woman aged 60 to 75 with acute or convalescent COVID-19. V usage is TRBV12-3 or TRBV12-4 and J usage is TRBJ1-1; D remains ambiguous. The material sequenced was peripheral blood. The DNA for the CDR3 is TGTGCCAGCAGTCCCAGGCTCACTGAAGCTTTCTTT. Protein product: CASSPRLTEAFF.